This TCR beta chain was captured by sequencing in a study of T-cell reconstitution after alpha-beta-depleted transplantation in children. The authors prepared the TCRbeta library with unique molecular identifiers. TCRdb redid the calling of the PCR reads with MiXCR, one entry per CDR3 protein. The table includes hundreds of thousands of distinct CDR3 sequences, approximately 9.8% detected once. V dropped 5 bases and J dropped 6; count of bases not matched to a gene: 6. This CDR3 comprises 13 residues. Germline V lookup: CDR1 LNHNV, CDR2 YYDKDF (reference sequence). This receptor was identified in a human donor who donated a stem cell graft to a child with SCID. The sample in question was PBMCs from the stem cell graft donor, obtained from the stem cell graft. The genes are TRBV15 and TRBJ2-7; 8 nucleotides align to TRBD1. In DNA form, the CDR3 reads TGTGCCACCAGCGGAACGGGACAGGTCGAGCAGTACTTC. Translation gives CATSGTGQVEQYF.